The 7 T cell receptor beta chains in this list originate from one sample, sequenced in a study of regulatory T cells in long-lasting Graves disease. With iRepertoire HTBI primers and Arm-PCR of CDR3 regions, TCR beta libraries were built. TCRdb ran MiXCR on the multiplex PCR reads and lists one entry per CDR3 protein. The table has some 250,000 distinct CDR3 sequences, 20% to 25% seen once. Time point specified: newly diagnosed GD, antithyroid drugs for less than 3 months. The authors made the TCR library using RNA they extracted from PBMCs. The sequenced sample was peripheral blood mononuclear cells (PBMCs), obtained at new diagnosis, from a patient treated with antithyroid drugs. The receptors stem from a female donor with Graves disease.

There are many counts of this clonotype. The V call is TRBV29-1, the J call TRBJ2-7; no reliable D call. The germline gives CDR1 SQVTM, CDR2 ANQGSEA. The V end was cut by 7 bases, the J end by 2 bases, with 12 bases between. The CDR3 is made up of 12 amino acids. CDR3 sequence: CSATSTAYEQYF. In DNA form, the CDR3 reads TGCAGCGCCACTTCGACGGCCTACGAGCAGTACTTC.

The sample holds many counts of this clonotype. The J gene is TRBJ2-7, the V gene TRBV20-1; D possibly matches TRBD1 or TRBD2 (5 bases each). V was pared by 4 bases and J by 1 base, with 11 bases between. CDR1 is DFQATT and CDR2 is SNEGSKA in the germline V gene (reference sequence). The CDR3 covers 13 residues. The CDR3: CSAKGDGSYEQYF. In nucleotides, the CDR3 is TGCAGTGCTAAAGGGGACGGGTCCTACGAGCAGTACTTC.

This clonotype was detected many times. J is TRBJ2-7 and V is TRBV3-1, with a tentative D call TRBD2 (6 bases). There are 13 residues in the CDR3. CDR1 LGHDT and CDR2 YNNKEL come from the germline V gene (reference sequence). Trimming removed 2 bases from V and 7 bases from J, with 12 bases in between. The CDR3 is CASSQSGLREQYF. CDR3 nucleotides: TGTGCCAGCAGCCAAAGCGGGTTGCGGGAGCAGTACTTC.

This clonotype was counted ten times or more. This chain connects TRBV10-3 to TRBJ2-3; TRBD2 matches 12 bases. CDR3 size: 18 residues. The V segment lost 4 bases and the J segment 7 bases; nucleotides outside the gene matches: 15. Per the germline V gene, CDR1 is ENHRY and CDR2 is SYGVKD. CDR3 amino acids: CAISGSPGLAGSMNTQYF. DNA of the CDR3: TGTGCCATCAGTGGTTCCCCGGGACTAGCGGGTTCGATGAATACGCAGTATTTT.

A few counts support this clonotype. CDR3: CASSLDAGYMFF. The CDR3 DNA reads TGTGCCAGCAGCTTAGACGCAGGGTATATGTTCTTC. The rearrangement joins TRBV7-9 to TRBJ2-1, with D possibly being TRBD1 (5 bases). V was cut by 1 base and J by 15 bases, with 13 bases left in between. Germline CDR1 SEHNR, CDR2 FQNEAQ (reference sequence). The CDR3 spans 12 residues. The full variable domain, rest sourced from reference TRBV7-9 and TRBJ2-1, is DTGVSQNPRHKITKRGQNVTFRCDPISEHNRLYWYRQTLGQGPEFLTYFQNEAQLEKSRLLSDRFSAERPKGSFSTLEIQRTEQGDSAMYLCASSLDAGYMFFGPGTRLTVL.

This clonotype was counted ten times or more. The chain employs TRBV3-1 and TRBJ1-2; 10 nucleotides match TRBD1. The V gene end was trimmed by 4 bases and the J gene end by 8 bases; junction bases not matched to a gene: 16. The CDR3 spans 17 residues. In germline, CDR1 is LGHDT, CDR2 YNNKEL (reference sequence). The CDR3 DNA follows: TGTGCCAGCAGCCCCTATACGATCGTGGGACAGGGGCACGGCTACACCTTC. It specifies CASSPYTIVGQGHGYTF.

This clonotype was seen many times. The chain recombines TRBV6-1 with TRBJ2-7, with D maybe TRBD2 (7 bases). CDR3 length: 17 amino acids. CDR1 and CDR2 (germline): MNHNS, SASEGT. Deletions cut 6 bases from V and 0 bases from J, with 21 bases between. CDR3: CASRREGGGGSSYEQYF. The CDR3 region has the DNA TGTGCCAGCAGGAGGGAGGGGGGCGGTGGGAGCTCCTACGAGCAGTACTTC.